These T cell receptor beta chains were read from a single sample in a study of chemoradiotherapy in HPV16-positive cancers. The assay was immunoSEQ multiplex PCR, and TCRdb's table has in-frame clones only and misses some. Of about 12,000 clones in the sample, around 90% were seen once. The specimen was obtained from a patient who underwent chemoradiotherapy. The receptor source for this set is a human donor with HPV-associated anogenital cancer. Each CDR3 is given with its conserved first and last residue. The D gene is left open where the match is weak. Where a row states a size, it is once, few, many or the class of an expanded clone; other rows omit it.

cdr3_aa: CASGSPLEEQYF
cdr3_nt: TGCGCCAGCGGAAGCCCCTTAGAGGAGCAGTACTTC
v_call: TRBV5-1
clone_size: once
d_call: -
j_call: TRBJ2-7

cdr3_aa: CASSQDLSRQRGFGYTF
cdr3_nt: TGCGCCAGCAGCCAAGATTTGTCGCGGCAGAGGGGCTTCGGCTACACCTTC
v_call: TRBV4-1
clone_size: -
d_call: -
j_call: TRBJ1-2

cdr3_aa: CASSPYAEQGVYEQYF
cdr3_nt: TGTGCCAGCAGCCCTTATGCTGAACAGGGTGTCTACGAGCAGTACTTC
v_call: TRBV14
clone_size: -
d_call: -
j_call: TRBJ2-7

cdr3_aa: CASSSCGDGYGYTF
cdr3_nt: TGTGCCAGCAGCAGCTGCGGGGACGGCTATGGCTACACCTTC
v_call: TRBV21-1
clone_size: -
d_call: -
j_call: TRBJ1-2

cdr3_aa: CASSIAWGEKLFF
cdr3_nt: TGTGCCAGTAGTATAGCTTGGGGTGAAAAACTGTTTTTT
v_call: TRBV19
clone_size: -
d_call: -
j_call: TRBJ1-4

cdr3_aa: CASGGGGATQYF
cdr3_nt: TGTGCTAGTGGCGGGGGGGGAGCGACCCAGTACTTC
v_call: TRBV12-5
clone_size: -
d_call: TRBD2
j_call: TRBJ2-5

cdr3_aa: CASSLGTRNTGELFF
cdr3_nt: TGTGCCAGCAGCTTGGGGACAAGGAACACCGGGGAGCTGTTTTTT
v_call: TRBV5-8
clone_size: -
d_call: -
j_call: TRBJ2-2

cdr3_aa: CASSLETGSDGYTF
cdr3_nt: TGCGCCAGCAGCTTGGAGACAGGGAGTGATGGCTACACCTTC
v_call: TRBV5-1
clone_size: -
d_call: TRBD1
j_call: TRBJ1-2

cdr3_aa: CASSLGLGVAEAFF
cdr3_nt: TGTGCCAGCAGCTTAGGGCTGGGAGTGGCTGAAGCTTTCTTT
v_call: TRBV7-2
clone_size: -
d_call: -
j_call: TRBJ1-1

cdr3_aa: CASSPEHRNNYEQYF
cdr3_nt: TGCGCCAGCAGCCCCGAACACCGAAACAATTACGAGCAGTACTTC
v_call: TRBV4-1
clone_size: once
d_call: -
j_call: TRBJ2-7

cdr3_aa: CASSLDGGGQGEEAFF
cdr3_nt: TGTGCCAGCAGCTTAGATGGCGGGGGACAGGGAGAGGAAGCTTTCTTT
v_call: TRBV11-3
clone_size: few
d_call: TRBD1
j_call: TRBJ1-1

cdr3_aa: CASSLDGRMNTEAFF
cdr3_nt: TGTGCCAGCAGCTTGGATGGGCGCATGAACACTGAAGCTTTCTTT
v_call: TRBV5-8
clone_size: -
d_call: -
j_call: TRBJ1-1

cdr3_aa: CAWRWGGLADTQYF
cdr3_nt: TGTGCCTGGAGGTGGGGGGGCCTAGCAGATACGCAGTATTTT
v_call: TRBV30
clone_size: -
d_call: -
j_call: TRBJ2-3

cdr3_aa: CASIDSGSGNTIYF
cdr3_nt: TGTGCCAGCATAGATTCCGGGTCTGGAAACACCATATATTTT
v_call: TRBV6-6
clone_size: few
d_call: -
j_call: TRBJ1-3

cdr3_aa: CASSEARGRGTDTQYF
cdr3_nt: TGTGCCAGCAGTGAAGCGCGCGGGAGGGGCACAGATACGCAGTATTTT
v_call: TRBV2
clone_size: -
d_call: TRBD2
j_call: TRBJ2-3

cdr3_aa: CASSLFGGYEQYF
cdr3_nt: TGTGCCAGCAGTTTATTCGGGGGCTACGAGCAGTACTTC
v_call: TRBV27
clone_size: -
d_call: -
j_call: TRBJ2-7

cdr3_aa: CASSPTRYQETQYF
cdr3_nt: TGTGCCAGCAGCCCTACCCGATACCAAGAGACCCAGTACTTC
v_call: TRBV6-5
clone_size: -
d_call: -
j_call: TRBJ2-5

cdr3_aa: CASSYDTGRETQYF
cdr3_nt: TGTGCCAGCAGTTACGATACAGGGAGAGAGACCCAGTACTTC
v_call: TRBV6-6
clone_size: -
d_call: -
j_call: TRBJ2-5

cdr3_aa: CASSSDRAASKNIQYF
cdr3_nt: TGTGCCAGCAGTTCGGACAGGGCGGCCTCCAAAAACATTCAGTACTTC
v_call: TRBV6-5
clone_size: -
d_call: TRBD1
j_call: TRBJ2-4

cdr3_aa: CASSLVGNEQFF
cdr3_nt: TGTGCCAGCAGCTTAGTGGGCAATGAGCAGTTCTTC
v_call: TRBV11-2
clone_size: -
d_call: -
j_call: TRBJ2-1

cdr3_aa: CASSLGGGSGTNEKLFF
cdr3_nt: TGTGCCAGCAGTCTCGGGGGAGGTTCCGGAACTAATGAAAAACTGTTTTTT
v_call: TRBV11-3
clone_size: -
d_call: -
j_call: TRBJ1-4

cdr3_aa: CASSLSPSYEQYF
cdr3_nt: TGTGCCAGCAGCTTATCCCCTAGCTACGAGCAGTACTTC
v_call: TRBV7-6
clone_size: few
d_call: -
j_call: TRBJ2-7

cdr3_aa: CASSLSRGSYEQYF
cdr3_nt: TGTGCCAGCAGTTTATCAAGGGGATCCTACGAGCAGTACTTC
v_call: TRBV27
clone_size: -
d_call: -
j_call: TRBJ2-7

cdr3_aa: CASARGGQSYEQYF
cdr3_nt: TGTGCCAGTGCCCGGGGGGGACAGTCCTACGAGCAGTACTTC
v_call: TRBV19
clone_size: -
d_call: -
j_call: TRBJ2-7

cdr3_aa: CASSVGDSDTQYF
cdr3_nt: TGTGCCAGCAGCGTGGGGGATTCAGATACGCAGTATTTT
v_call: TRBV9
clone_size: -
d_call: -
j_call: TRBJ2-3

cdr3_aa: CSVERFEVSTAANYGYTF
cdr3_nt: TGCAGCGTTGAAAGATTCGAGGTGTCCACAGCTGCTAACTATGGCTACACCTTC
v_call: TRBV29-1
clone_size: -
d_call: -
j_call: TRBJ1-2

cdr3_aa: CASRVGPTNTGELFF
cdr3_nt: TGTGCCAGCCGAGTAGGGCCTACGAACACCGGGGAGCTGTTTTTT
v_call: TRBV7-3
clone_size: -
d_call: -
j_call: TRBJ2-2

cdr3_aa: CASSLGTTLQETQYF
cdr3_nt: TGCGCCAGCAGCTTGGGGACTACACTCCAAGAGACCCAGTACTTC
v_call: TRBV5-1
clone_size: few
d_call: -
j_call: TRBJ2-5

cdr3_aa: CASSDEKRVSSGNTIYF
cdr3_nt: TGTGCCAGCAGTGATGAGAAGAGGGTCTCTTCTGGAAACACCATATATTTT
v_call: TRBV25-1
clone_size: once
d_call: -
j_call: TRBJ1-3

cdr3_aa: CASSLLAHPYEQYF
cdr3_nt: TGTGCCAGCAGCTTGCTGGCACACCCCTACGAGCAGTACTTC
v_call: TRBV5-4
clone_size: -
d_call: -
j_call: TRBJ2-7

cdr3_aa: CASSFKAGGLGHNEQFF
cdr3_nt: TGTGCCAGCAGCTTCAAAGCGGGGGGGCTAGGGCACAATGAGCAGTTCTTC
v_call: TRBV13
clone_size: -
d_call: TRBD2
j_call: TRBJ2-1

cdr3_aa: CAIKGTSGTRSYNEQFF
cdr3_nt: TGTGCCATCAAGGGGACTAGCGGGACCCGCTCCTACAATGAGCAGTTCTTC
v_call: TRBV10-3
clone_size: -
d_call: TRBD2
j_call: TRBJ2-1

cdr3_aa: CASSVDSLNTGELFF
cdr3_nt: TGTGCCAGCAGTGTTGATAGTCTGAACACCGGGGAGCTGTTTTTT
v_call: TRBV2
clone_size: once
d_call: -
j_call: TRBJ2-2

cdr3_aa: CASSLGGDYEQYF
cdr3_nt: TGTGCCAGCAGCTTAGGGGGAGACTACGAGCAGTACTTC
v_call: TRBV7-9
clone_size: -
d_call: -
j_call: TRBJ2-7

cdr3_aa: CASSLDGGAGGPHTQYF
cdr3_nt: TGTGCCAGCAGCTTAGATGGCGGGGCGGGGGGGCCCCATACGCAGTATTTT
v_call: TRBV11-3
clone_size: -
d_call: TRBD2
j_call: TRBJ2-3

cdr3_aa: CASGGGVGLEQYF
cdr3_nt: TGTGCCAGCGGTGGCGGGGTGGGGCTCGAGCAGTACTTC
v_call: TRBV6-1
clone_size: few
d_call: -
j_call: TRBJ2-7

cdr3_aa: CASSERWQERSFGYTF
cdr3_nt: TGTGCCAGCAGTGAAAGGTGGCAGGAGCGATCGTTTGGCTACACCTTC
v_call: TRBV6-1
clone_size: -
d_call: -
j_call: TRBJ1-2

cdr3_aa: CASSLFPGTAYEQYF
cdr3_nt: TGCGCCAGCAGCTTGTTTCCTGGGACCGCCTACGAGCAGTACTTC
v_call: TRBV5-1
clone_size: -
d_call: -
j_call: TRBJ2-7

cdr3_aa: CATGRASDADTQYF
cdr3_nt: TGTGCCACGGGTCGGGCTAGCGACGCAGATACGCAGTATTTT
v_call: TRBV6-6
clone_size: -
d_call: -
j_call: TRBJ2-3

cdr3_aa: CASSSGQGTYGYTF
cdr3_nt: TGTGCCAGCAGCTCGGGACAGGGGACCTATGGCTACACCTTC
v_call: TRBV5-4
clone_size: -
d_call: TRBD1
j_call: TRBJ1-2

cdr3_aa: CSVLHGPSGNTIYF
cdr3_nt: TGCAGCGTTTTACATGGACCCTCTGGAAACACCATATATTTT
v_call: TRBV29-1
clone_size: -
d_call: -
j_call: TRBJ1-3

cdr3_aa: CASSSGLAGGRKGYEQYF
cdr3_nt: TGCGCCAGCAGCTCCGGACTAGCGGGAGGGCGGAAGGGCTACGAGCAGTACTTC
v_call: TRBV5-1
clone_size: -
d_call: TRBD2
j_call: TRBJ2-7

cdr3_aa: CASRNNEKLFF
cdr3_nt: TGTGCCAGCAGGAATAATGAAAAACTGTTTTTT
v_call: TRBV6-5
clone_size: once
d_call: -
j_call: TRBJ1-4

cdr3_aa: CASSQVLGVSTDTQYF
cdr3_nt: TGTGCCAGCAGCCAAGTCCTTGGAGTAAGCACAGATACGCAGTATTTT
v_call: TRBV14
clone_size: -
d_call: -
j_call: TRBJ2-3

cdr3_aa: CASSGSGQSDNEQFF
cdr3_nt: TGTGCCAGCAGCGGAAGCGGACAGAGTGACAATGAGCAGTTCTTC
v_call: TRBV9
clone_size: -
d_call: -
j_call: TRBJ2-1

cdr3_aa: CASFRREDTGELFF
cdr3_nt: TGTGCCAGCTTTAGGCGGGAGGACACCGGGGAGCTGTTTTTT
v_call: TRBV6-4
clone_size: once
d_call: TRBD2
j_call: TRBJ2-2

cdr3_aa: CASTPGLAGELGQFF
cdr3_nt: TGCGCCAGCACTCCGGGACTAGCGGGAGAACTGGGGCAGTTCTTC
v_call: TRBV10-2
clone_size: -
d_call: TRBD2
j_call: TRBJ2-1

cdr3_aa: CASSPGVGYNEQFF
cdr3_nt: TGTGCCAGCAGCCCGGGAGTAGGGTACAATGAGCAGTTCTTC
v_call: TRBV7-2
clone_size: -
d_call: -
j_call: TRBJ2-1

cdr3_aa: CASSQQETQYF
cdr3_nt: TGTGCCAGCTCACAACAAGAGACCCAGTACTTC
v_call: TRBV18
clone_size: -
d_call: -
j_call: TRBJ2-5

cdr3_aa: CASRLTGGYTF
cdr3_nt: TGTGCCAGCAGGCTGACTGGTGGCTACACCTTC
v_call: TRBV6-6
clone_size: -
d_call: -
j_call: TRBJ1-2

cdr3_aa: CASSVIGRGGGTGELFF
cdr3_nt: TGTGCCAGCAGCGTAATCGGGAGAGGGGGAGGCACCGGGGAGCTGTTTTTT
v_call: TRBV9
clone_size: -
d_call: -
j_call: TRBJ2-2

cdr3_aa: CASSMGRDRVNTKAFF
cdr3_nt: TGTGCCAGTAGTATGGGTAGAGACAGGGTGAACACTAAAGCTTTCTTT
v_call: TRBV19
clone_size: -
d_call: TRBD1
j_call: TRBJ1-1

cdr3_aa: CASSLKGLGYTF
cdr3_nt: TGTGCCAGCAGCTTGAAAGGGCTAGGCTACACCTTC
v_call: TRBV5-8
clone_size: -
d_call: -
j_call: TRBJ1-2